The subject of this entry is one TCR beta chain. These data are taken from a study of T cell responses to AZD1222 COVID-19 vaccine. TCRdb's copy holds only in-frame clones and misses some; the assay was immunoSEQ multiplex PCR. The repertoire holds under 150,000 clones, with approximately 85% as singletons. Per the germline V gene, CDR1 is LGHDT and CDR2 is YNNKEL (reference sequence). The V end lost 4 bases, the J end lost 1 base, and 10 bases lay between the germline ends. The length of the CDR3 is 15 residues. This chain joins TRBV3-1 (or the pseudogene TRBV3-2) and TRBJ2-2; TRBD2 might be the D (6 bases). The source material was peripheral blood, sampled 28 days after the second AZD1222 dose. The origin of this receptor is an adult who received the AZD1222 COVID-19 vaccine. This CDR3 is CASSLIAENTGELFF. CDR3 nucleotides: TGTGCCAGCAGCCTTATAGCGGAGAACACCGGGGAGCTGTTTTTT.